This TCR beta chain is drawn from a study of T cells in Graves' hyperthyroidism and ophthalmopathy. General observations from the study: Peripheral blood also featured most of the thyroid clonotypes expanded above 0.001.

Researchers amplified the TCR beta CDR3 regions from RNA transcripts. A set of HTBI primers served as the primers for a first-round RT-PCR of the TCR CDR3. TCRdb ran MiXCR on the multiplex PCR reads and lists one entry per CDR3 protein. The sample contains under 800,000 distinct CDR3 sequences, around 15% of which appear only once. Investigators excluded patients with uncontrolled infection, other autoimmune disease, pregnancy or lactation. Diagnoses were made from clinical symptoms, serum measures (thyroxine and TRAb), thyroid ultrasound and orbital computed tomography. This clonotype was detected ten times or more. Its antigen is not known. CDR3 size: 15 residues. The V end was cut by 1 base, the J end by 3 bases, with 13 bases between. Per the germline V gene, CDR1 is SGHAT and CDR2 is FQDESV (reference sequence).

The gene calls are TRBV11-1 and TRBJ2-7; D gene ambiguous. This TCR came from a woman aged 18-29 years with Graves' hyperthyroidism. Sequencing was done on a sample of blood. In DNA form, the CDR3 reads TGTGCCAGCAGCTTAGAGGCAGCGCACCACTACGAGCAGTACTTC. Protein: CASSLEAAHHYEQYF.